Following are 32 T cell receptor beta chains from one sample sequenced in a study of blood T cell repertoires in COVID-19. Clones were sequenced by immunoSEQ multiplex PCR, and TCRdb holds only the in-frame ones, with some missing. The sample holds around 280,000 clones, approximately 86% seen once. Source material: peripheral blood. These TCRs come from a man between 65 and 79 years old with acute or convalescent COVID-19.

This chain uses TRBV5-1 with TRBJ1-4; 8 bases line up with TRBD1. In germline, CDR1 is SGHRS, CDR2 YFSETQ. This CDR3 contains 16 residues. The V gene end was trimmed by 1 base and the J gene end by 9 bases; junction bases not matched to a gene: 11. CDR3 sequence: CASSLRPGQVPKKLFF. CDR3 bases: TGCGCCAGCAGCTTGCGGCCGGGACAGGTACCTAAAAAACTGTTTTTT.

The chain couples TRBV18 to TRBJ1-3; no clear D. Germline loops: CDR1 KGHSH, CDR2 LQKENI. V lost 1 base and J 8 bases, leaving 6 bases between the germline ends. The CDR3 spans 12 residues. The CDR3 DNA sequence: TGTGCCAGCTCACCACTGGGAGACACCATATATTTT. Protein sequence: CASSPLGDTIYF. The full variable domain, in which reference TRBV18 and TRBJ1-3 provide the parts outside the CDR3, is NAGVMQNPRHLVRRRGQEARLRCSPMKGHSHVYWYRQLPEEGLKFMVYLQKENIIDESGMPKERFSAEFPKEGPSILRIQQVVRGDSAAYFCASSPLGDTIYFGEGSWLTVV.

CDR3 DNA sequence: TGTGCCAGCAGCGAAAACAGGGGGCCGGAGACCCAGTACTTC. This encodes CASSENRGPETQYF. This chain links TRBV3-1 (or the pseudogene TRBV3-2) with TRBJ2-5, with TRBD1 identical over 9 bases. The CDR3 spans 14 residues. The germline gives CDR1 LGHDT, CDR2 YNNKEL (reference sequence). The ends lost 5 bases at V and 5 bases at J; junction bases unmatched: 6.

The gene calls are TRBV7-2 and TRBJ1-6; 8 nucleotides line up with TRBD1. Trimming cost V 3 bases and J 8 bases; bases outside gene matches: 6. The CDR3 has 15 residues. The V gene's germline CDR1 is SGHTA and CDR2 FQGNSA. DNA of the CDR3: TGTGCCAGCAGCTTCGGACAGGGATGGGATTCACCCCTCCACTTT. Translating it yields CASSFGQGWDSPLHF.

The chain couples TRBV25-1 to TRBJ1-1; 9 bases fit TRBD1. With 4 bases clipped from V and 4 bases from J, the junction kept 4 bases outside the gene matches. Looked up from germline, CDR1 is MGHDK and CDR2 is SYGVNS. The CDR3 is 14 amino acids. This chain's CDR3 is CASSVQGASTEAFF. DNA of the CDR3: TGTGCCAGCAGTGTACAGGGGGCGAGCACTGAAGCTTTCTTT.

This rearrangement joins TRBV11-2 to TRBJ2-3; D not resolved. CDR3 length equals 15 residues. Trimming took 4 bases from V and 3 from J, leaving 14 bases between them. Germline V gives CDR1 SGHAT, CDR2 FQNNGV. CDR3 bases: TGTGCCAGCAGCTCCCGGAGCCGGATAACAGATACGCAGTATTTT. It yields the protein CASSSRSRITDTQYF. Complete variable domain (other parts from reference TRBV11-2 and TRBJ2-3): EAGVAQSPRYKIIEKRQSVAFWCNPISGHATLYWYQQILGQGPKLLIQFQNNGVVDDSQLPKDRFSAERLKGVDSTLKIQPAKLEDSAVYLCASSSRSRITDTQYFGPGTRLTVL.

The rearrangement joins TRBV21-1 to TRBJ1-4. TRBV21-1 is a listed pseudogene. The length of the CDR3 is 18 residues. The CDR3 reads CASSKVTIIPGTNEKLFF. CDR3 DNA sequence: TGTGCCAGCAGCAAAGTTACCATTATACCGGGGACTAATGAAAAACTGTTTTTT.

The chain joins TRBV5-1 to TRBJ1-1; D possibly corresponds to TRBD1 (5 bases). V lost 4 bases to trimming and J lost 4 bases, with 17 bases between them. The CDR3 has 15 amino acids. The V gene's germline CDR1 is SGHRS and CDR2 YFSETQ. DNA for the CDR3: TGCGCCAGCAGCCCTTACATGGGGCCGAGCACTGAAGCTTTCTTT. Translated: CASSPYMGPSTEAFF.

J is TRBJ2-1 and V is TRBV5-1; TRBD1 matches at 9 bases. The CDR3 consists of 14 residues. V shed 0 bases and J 5 bases; nucleotides not matched to a gene: 0. CDR1 SGHRS and CDR2 YFSETQ come from the germline V gene. In DNA form, the CDR3 reads TGCGCCAGCAGCTTGGGGACAGGGGACAATGAGCAGTTCTTC. Translating it yields CASSLGTGDNEQFF.

The chain uses TRBV4-3 and TRBJ2-5; tentatively, D is TRBD2 (6 bases). The CDR3 totals 15 residues. Germline V gene sequence: CDR1 LGHNA, CDR2 YSLEER. Trimming stripped 4 bases from V and 2 bases from J, with 14 bases between. The CDR3 DNA reads TGCGCCAGCAGCCTATATTCCGGGACTCAAGAGACCCAGTACTTC. Translated: CASSLYSGTQETQYF.

This chain joins TRBV3-1 (or the pseudogene TRBV3-2) and TRBJ2-2, with TRBD1 matching over 11 bases. Germline V gene lookup returns CDR1 LGHDT and CDR2 YNNKEL (reference sequence). This CDR3 is built from 16 residues. With 0 bases clipped from V and 4 bases from J, the junction kept 1 base outside the gene matches. The CDR3 sequence is CASSQEGTGGTGELFF. The CDR3 DNA is TGTGCCAGCAGCCAAGAAGGGACAGGGGGCACCGGGGAGCTGTTTTTT.

The chain combines TRBV30 with TRBJ1-1; D gene unclear. The CDR3 extends over 14 amino acids. In germline, CDR1 is GTSNPN, CDR2 SVGIG (reference sequence). V gave up 0 bases and J gave up 0 bases, with 8 bases separating them. The CDR3 bases are TGTGCCTGGAGTGTCCTACCGTTGAACACTGAAGCTTTCTTT. Amino acids: CAWSVLPLNTEAFF.

The V gene is TRBV28, the J gene TRBJ1-1, with 7 bases lining up with TRBD1. In germline, CDR1 is MDHEN, CDR2 SYDVKM. Trimming cost V 8 bases and J 6 bases; bases outside gene matches: 6. This CDR3 is built from 12 residues. The CDR3 sequence is CASFFQGAEAFF. The CDR3 nucleotides are TGTGCCAGCTTCTTCCAGGGGGCTGAAGCTTTCTTT.

The chain uses TRBV5-4 and TRBJ1-1; D is undetermined. Germline values: CDR1 SGHNT, CDR2 YYREEE (reference sequence). V lost 4 bases and J 0 bases, leaving 10 bases between the germline ends. This CDR3 has 14 amino acids. The CDR3 bases are TGTGCCAGCAGCACCGCGGGGTTGAACACTGAAGCTTTCTTT. This codes for CASSTAGLNTEAFF.

The J gene is TRBJ2-1, the V gene TRBV11-2; TRBD1 might be the D (5 bases). In germline, CDR1 is SGHAT, CDR2 FQNNGV. V was clipped by 5 bases and J by 7 bases, with 18 bases between them. The CDR3 has 15 residues. CDR3 amino acids: CASSLGLIPRNEQFF. In DNA, the CDR3 is TGTGCCAGCAGCCTGGGGCTCATCCCTAGGAATGAGCAGTTCTTC.

This clone was observed a handful of times. The CDR3 sequence: CAPHEGQGKFPGQPQHF. The CDR3 DNA sequence: TGTGCCCCACACGAAGGGCAGGGTAAATTCCCGGGTCAGCCCCAGCATTTT. This chain joins TRBV10-3 and TRBJ1-5, with D tentatively TRBD1 (5 bases). Germline CDR1 is ENHRY and CDR2 is SYGVKD. With 11 bases removed from V and 6 bases from J, the gap between germline ends came to 29 bases. The CDR3 sequence is 17 residues long.

V and J are TRBV5-4 and TRBJ2-5; 9 bases fit TRBD2. Trimming took 0 bases from V and 5 from J; bases not matched to a gene: 5. Germline lookup yields CDR1 SGHNT and CDR2 YYREEE (reference sequence). This CDR3 comprises 15 residues. The CDR3 DNA is TGTGCCAGCAGCTTGGGGGGACTAGCAGGGGAGACCCAGTACTTC. Its translation is CASSLGGLAGETQYF.

In this sample, this clone turned up once. The genes are TRBV4-3 and TRBJ2-1; 13 bases align to TRBD2. The V gene's germline CDR1 is LGHNA and CDR2 YSLEER. This CDR3 has 18 amino acids. The V gene end was trimmed by 3 bases and the J gene end by 4 bases; junction bases not matched to a gene: 9. CDR3 DNA sequence: TGCGCCAGCAGCCACAGGACTAGCGGGGGTGGAAAGTACAATGAGCAGTTCTTC. Protein sequence: CASSHRTSGGGKYNEQFF.

The chain has TRBV28 and TRBJ2-7, with TRBD2 matching over 8 bases. The CDR3 loop spans 15 amino acids. The V segment lost 5 bases and the J segment 0 bases; nucleotides outside the gene matches: 6. Germline CDR1 reads MDHEN; CDR2 reads SYDVKM. In DNA, the CDR3 is TGTGCCAGCAGTACCGCCGGGACTAGCTCCTACGAGCAGTACTTC. Protein sequence: CASSTAGTSSYEQYF.

This chain uses TRBV2 with TRBJ1-5; a weak D match, TRBD1 (5 bases). Deletions cut 4 bases from V and 4 bases from J, with 14 bases between. Germline V gene lookup returns CDR1 SNHLY and CDR2 FYNNEI. The CDR3 has 15 amino acids. Written as DNA, the CDR3 is TGTGCCAGCAGTGGGGAGGGACTCTTGAATCAGCCCCAGCATTTT. Residues: CASSGEGLLNQPQHF.

CDR3 in amino acids: CASSAGQGNYGYTF. The CDR3 DNA follows: TGTGCCAGCAGCGCCGGACAGGGAAACTATGGCTACACCTTC. The J gene is TRBJ1-2, the V gene TRBV9; 8 positions agree with TRBD1. Germline-derived CDR1 and CDR2 are SGDLS and YYNGEE. The CDR3 is 14 amino acids. The V and J ends lost 3 bases and 2 bases, in that order; junction bases with no gene match: 3.

As regards this clone: At the DNA level, this CDR3 is encoded by other sequences in the same sample as well. The rearrangement joins TRBV18 to TRBJ1-5; 8 bases line up with TRBD1. CDR3 size: 15 residues. The V gene's germline CDR1 is KGHSH and CDR2 LQKENI. Losses at the gene ends were 3 bases for V and 2 bases for J; bases not matched to a gene: 3. CDR3 bases: TGTGCCAGCTCACCCCCGACAGGGGGCAATCAGCCCCAGCATTTT. It translates to CASSPPTGGNQPQHF. Combining the CDR3 with reference TRBV18 and TRBJ1-5 gives the whole variable domain NAGVMQNPRHLVRRRGQEARLRCSPMKGHSHVYWYRQLPEEGLKFMVYLQKENIIDESGMPKERFSAEFPKEGPSILRIQQVVRGDSAAYFCASSPPTGGNQPQHFGDGTRLSIL.

The V gene is TRBV27, the J gene TRBJ1-1; TRBD1 agrees at 8 bases. Trimming at V came to 5 bases and at J to 3 bases, leaving 5 bases not matched to a gene. There are 14 residues in the CDR3. Per germline, CDR1 MNHEY and CDR2 SMNVEV (reference sequence). CDR3 bases: TGTGCCAGCAGTCGTACAGGGGGATACACTGAAGCTTTCTTT. This codes for CASSRTGGYTEAFF.

The chain is built from TRBV4-1 and TRBJ1-4; no definite D call. V was cut by 7 bases and J by 0 bases, with 21 bases left in between. The CDR3 loop spans 18 amino acids. CDR1 is MGHRA and CDR2 is YSYEKL in the germline V gene. The CDR3 spells CASTRGGFGVSTNEKLFF. The CDR3 DNA reads TGCGCCAGCACCCGGGGAGGGTTTGGGGTTTCAACTAATGAAAAACTGTTTTTT.

This chain links TRBV27 with TRBJ1-2; a possible D gene is TRBD1 (5 bases). This CDR3 region has 14 residues. V lost 5 bases and J 6 bases, leaving 16 bases between the germline ends. CDR1 and CDR2 from the germline V gene are MNHEY and SMNVEV (reference sequence). CDR3 residues: CASSPQAGPNGYTF. The CDR3 nucleotides are TGTGCCAGCAGTCCCCAGGCGGGGCCAAATGGCTACACCTTC.

The rearrangement uses TRBV27 and TRBJ2-2; TRBD1 aligns across 9 bases. The CDR3 covers 16 residues. Unmatched junction bases numbered 6, after V lost 2 bases and J lost 5 bases. Germline CDR1 and CDR2: MNHEY and SMNVEV (reference sequence). The CDR3 DNA reads TGTGCCAGCAGTTTAATTGGGACAGGGTCGACCGGGGAGCTGTTTTTT. Translation: CASSLIGTGSTGELFF.

The V and J genes are TRBV4-3 and TRBJ1-5, with D unresolved. Germline V lookup: CDR1 LGHNA, CDR2 YSLEER. Trimming took 0 bases from V and 6 from J, leaving 15 bases between them. The CDR3 loop spans 16 amino acids. CDR3 nucleotides: TGCGCCAGCAGCCAAGATCGAACAGTCGGTAGTCAGCCCCAGCATTTT. This gives the protein CASSQDRTVGSQPQHF.

Only a few counts were recorded for this clone. This chain joins TRBV2 and TRBJ1-2, with TRBD1 matching over 7 bases. Trimming took 1 base from V and 5 from J; bases not matched to a gene: 4. The CDR3 has 14 amino acids. Looked up from germline, CDR1 is SNHLY and CDR2 is FYNNEI. The CDR3 here is CASSEEGAGYGYTF. CDR3 nucleotides: TGTGCCAGCAGTGAAGAGGGGGCGGGTTATGGCTACACCTTC.

The chain employs TRBV4-2 and TRBJ2-6, with 12 bases lining up with TRBD1. V trimming: 1 base; J trimming: 4 bases; junction bases outside the gene matches: 8. The CDR3 has 19 amino acids. CDR1 is LGHNA, CDR2 YNFKEQ, per germline. This CDR3 is CASSQVGGQGASGANVLTF. The CDR3 DNA reads as TGTGCCAGCAGCCAAGTGGGGGGACAGGGGGCATCCGGGGCCAACGTCCTGACTTTC.

The chain employs TRBV4-2 and TRBJ2-4; D perhaps matches TRBD2 (7 bases). Germline V gene lookup returns CDR1 LGHNA and CDR2 YNFKEQ. The CDR3 is 20 residues long. Trimming shortened V by 1 base and J by 0 bases, and 22 bases separated the two germline ends. The CDR3 DNA is TGTGCCAGCAGCCAAGGGGGGGGCACAGATAGAATACTAGCCAAAAACATTCAGTACTTC. It codes for CASSQGGGTDRILAKNIQYF.

As concerns this clone: The sample carries other DNA sequences with the same CDR3. The chain has TRBV4-3 and TRBJ1-2, with 8 bases that match TRBD1. Germline CDR1 LGHNA, CDR2 YSLEER. V trimming: 0 bases; J trimming: 5 bases; junction bases outside the gene matches: 5. The CDR3 spans 15 residues. CDR3 nucleotides: TGCGCCAGCAGCCAAGATGCAGGGGGCCTATATGGCTACACCTTC. This sequence encodes CASSQDAGGLYGYTF.

This chain joins TRBV7-2 and TRBJ2-5, with 8 bases identical to TRBD2. Germline loops: CDR1 SGHTA, CDR2 FQGNSA. With V trimmed by 8 bases and J by 5 bases, 10 bases remained unmatched. The CDR3 extends over 14 amino acids. CDR3 in DNA: TGTGCCAGCCGCGGGGCGGGGGGCCGGGAGACCCAGTACTTC. Amino acids: CASRGAGGRETQYF. Together with reference TRBV7-2 and TRBJ2-5, the CDR3 gives the full variable domain: GAGVSQSPSNKVTEKGKDVELRCDPISGHTALYWYRQSLGQGLEFLIYFQGNSAPDKSGLPSDRFSAERTGGSVSTLTIQRTQQEDSAVYLCASRGAGGRETQYFGPGTRLLVL.